This section outlines one TCR beta chain sequence together with its context. The data were taken from a study of blood T cell repertoires in COVID-19. Study-wide context: Samples of COVID-19 (acute and convalescent) were obtained from the United States, Italy and Spain. PBMCs, B-cell-depleted T cells, or T cells were the source of the cDNA or gDNA that made up the material.

This table comes from immunoSEQ multiplex PCR, and its TCRdb copy is limited to in-frame clones, with some not included. The repertoire holds over 150,000 clones, roughly 85% seen once, with approximately 1% in the top ten. The ends lost 4 bases at V and 6 bases at J; junction bases unmatched: 5. Germline CDR1 and CDR2: SGHTA and FQGNSA. The CDR3 runs to 14 residues. The sequence derives from a man in his forties with acute or convalescent COVID-19. The sequenced sample was peripheral blood. V is TRBV7-2 and J is TRBJ1-5, with 8 positions matching TRBD1. The CDR3: CASSSRGRSQPQHF. In nucleotides, the CDR3 is TGTGCCAGCAGCTCCAGGGGGCGCAGTCAGCCCCAGCATTTT.